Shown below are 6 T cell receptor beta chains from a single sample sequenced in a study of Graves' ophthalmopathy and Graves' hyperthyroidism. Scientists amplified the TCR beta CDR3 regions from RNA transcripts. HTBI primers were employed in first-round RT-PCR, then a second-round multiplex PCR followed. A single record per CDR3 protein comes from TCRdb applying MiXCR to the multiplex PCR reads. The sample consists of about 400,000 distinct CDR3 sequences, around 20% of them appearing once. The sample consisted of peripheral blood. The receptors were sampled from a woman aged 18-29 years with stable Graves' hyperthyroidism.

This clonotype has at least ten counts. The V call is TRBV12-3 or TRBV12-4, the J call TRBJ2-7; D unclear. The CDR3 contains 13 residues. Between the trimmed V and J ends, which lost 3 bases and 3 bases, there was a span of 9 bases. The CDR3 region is CASSFGVVYEQYF. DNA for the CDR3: TGTGCCAGCAGTTTTGGGGTGGTCTACGAGCAGTACTTC.

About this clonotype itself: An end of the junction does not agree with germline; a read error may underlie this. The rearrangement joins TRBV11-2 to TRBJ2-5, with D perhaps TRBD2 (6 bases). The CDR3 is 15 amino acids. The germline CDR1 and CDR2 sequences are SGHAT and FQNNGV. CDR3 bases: TGTGCCAGCATCTTAGATTCCGGGGGAGAACAGACCCAGTACTTC. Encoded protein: CASILDSGGEQTQYF.

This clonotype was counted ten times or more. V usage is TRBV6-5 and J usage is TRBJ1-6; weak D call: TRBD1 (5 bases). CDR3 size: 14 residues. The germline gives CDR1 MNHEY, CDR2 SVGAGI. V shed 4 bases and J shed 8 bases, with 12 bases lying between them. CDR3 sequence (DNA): TGTGCCAGCAGTTCGGAGTGGGGGGATTCACCCCTCCACTTT. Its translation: CASSSEWGDSPLHF.

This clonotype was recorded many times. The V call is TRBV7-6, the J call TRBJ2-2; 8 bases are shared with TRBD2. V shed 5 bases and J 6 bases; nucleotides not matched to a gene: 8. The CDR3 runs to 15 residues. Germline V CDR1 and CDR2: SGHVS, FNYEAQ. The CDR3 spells CASSISGSWAGELFF. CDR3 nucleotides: TGTGCCAGCAGCATCAGCGGGAGCTGGGCCGGGGAGCTGTTTTTT.

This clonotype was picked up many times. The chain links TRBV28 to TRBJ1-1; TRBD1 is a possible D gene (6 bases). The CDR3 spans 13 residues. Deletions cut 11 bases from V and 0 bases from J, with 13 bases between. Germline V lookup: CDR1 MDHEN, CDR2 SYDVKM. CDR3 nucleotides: TGTGCCGGGCGGGGGCCAATGAACACTGAAGCTTTCTTT. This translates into CAGRGPMNTEAFF.

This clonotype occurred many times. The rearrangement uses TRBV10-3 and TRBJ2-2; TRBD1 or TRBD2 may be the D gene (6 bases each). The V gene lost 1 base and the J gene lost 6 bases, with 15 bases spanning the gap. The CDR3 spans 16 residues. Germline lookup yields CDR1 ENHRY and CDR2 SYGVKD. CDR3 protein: CAISEFTRGRAGELFF. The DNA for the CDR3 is TGTGCCATCAGTGAGTTTACCCGGGGGCGCGCCGGGGAGCTGTTTTTT.